This T cell receptor beta chain comes out of a study of naive and memory T cell subsets. The beta constant-region primer was an equimolar mix of two oligonucleotides covering TRBC1 and TRBC2. Ligated cDNA was amplified by four rounds of PCR with nested alpha and beta constant-region primers and SP2. Ligation attached a single-stranded oligonucleotide with a 12-nucleotide UMI and the SP2 primer to the cDNA 3' end. TCRdb used MiXCR to reprocess the UMI-ligation and nested PCR reads, holding one entry per CDR3 protein. The sample has 95,000 to 150,000 distinct CDR3 sequences; about 36% are singletons. Losses at the gene ends were 1 base for V and 6 bases for J; bases not matched to a gene: 9. The CDR3 has 15 residues. CDR1 and CDR2 (germline): DFQATT, SNEGSKA (reference sequence). Alpha and beta libraries were amplified separately from the second PCR onward.

The source material was central memory CD4+ T cells from blood. The J gene is TRBJ2-1, the V gene TRBV20-1; TRBD2 matches 7 bases. The sequence derives from a human donor in good health. The CDR3 sequence: CSARVPGLSFNEQFF. CDR3 sequence (DNA): TGCAGTGCTAGAGTGCCGGGACTATCGTTCAATGAGCAGTTCTTC.